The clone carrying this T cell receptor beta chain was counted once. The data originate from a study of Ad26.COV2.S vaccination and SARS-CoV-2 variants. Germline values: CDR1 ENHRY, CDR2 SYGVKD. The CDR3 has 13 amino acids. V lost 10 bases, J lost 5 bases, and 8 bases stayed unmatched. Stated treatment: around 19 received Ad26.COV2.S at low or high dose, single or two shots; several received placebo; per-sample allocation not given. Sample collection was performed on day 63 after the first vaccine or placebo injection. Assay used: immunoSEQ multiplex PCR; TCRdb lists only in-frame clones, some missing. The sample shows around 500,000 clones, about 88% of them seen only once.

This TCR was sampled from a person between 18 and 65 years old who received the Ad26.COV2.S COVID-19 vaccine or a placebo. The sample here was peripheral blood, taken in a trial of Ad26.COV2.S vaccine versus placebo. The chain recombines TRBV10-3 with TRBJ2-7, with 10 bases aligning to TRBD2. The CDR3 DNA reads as TGTGCCACCTCCCTAGCGGGAGTCAACGAGCAGTACTTC. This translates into CATSLAGVNEQYF.